Below, one T cell receptor beta chain is given with its context. What it recognizes is unknown. TCRdb re-derived calls from the 5' RACE reads in MiXCR, one entry per CDR3 protein. The repertoire holds roughly 250,000 distinct CDR3 sequences, with over 12% as singletons. This sample was included in a study of identical twins. Trimming left V 8 bases short and J 1 base short, with 8 bases between. Germline V gene sequence: CDR1 MNHEY, CDR2 SVGEGT. The length of the CDR3 is 12 residues. The study, taken as a whole, reports: Twin-shared out-of-frame alpha sequences showed excess low generation probability. Partly confounded zero-insertion analyses could result from invariant MAIT and iNKT cells. Beta clonotypes that were abundant in cord blood contained fewer insertions, a pattern absent from memory repertoires.

Sequenced sample: memory (CD45RO+) T cells sorted from blood. This clonotype was obtained from a woman aged 18-29 years in good health. V gene TRBV6-2 or TRBV6-3 combines with J gene TRBJ1-1; no firm D call. The CDR3 nucleotides are TGTGCCAGCCAGGACCCGAACACTGAAGCTTTCTTT. Translated, it gives CASQDPNTEAFF.